One and the same sample provided the 3 T cell receptor beta chains below, sequenced in a study of T cells after yellow fever vaccination. TCRdb redid the calling of the 5' RACE reads with MiXCR, one entry per CDR3 protein. This sample has approximately 140,000 distinct CDR3 sequences, with roughly 8% found just once. The specimen comprised CD4+ T cells sorted from PBMCs, sampled 5 days after the yellow fever booster vaccination. These receptors were taken from a man aged 30-40 years who received the YFV17D yellow fever vaccine.

This clonotype was counted at least ten times. V usage is TRBV5-1 and J usage is TRBJ2-5; TRBD2 might be the D (6 bases). Germline CDR1 and CDR2: SGHRS and YFSETQ. V lost 4 bases, J lost 8 bases, and 12 bases lay in between. The CDR3 is 12 residues long. CDR3 DNA: TGCGCCAGCAGCACCGAGGAGGGTACCCAGTACTTC. Its translation: CASSTEEGTQYF. The full variable domain, completed using reference TRBV5-1 and TRBJ2-5, is KAGVTQTPRYLIKTRGQQVTLSCSPISGHRSVSWYQQTPGQGLQFLFEYFSETQRNKGNFPGRFSGRQFSNSRSEMNVSTLELGDSALYLCASSTEEGTQYFGPGTRLLVL.

The chain uses TRBV28 and TRBJ1-1; maybe TRBD1 (5 bases). The V and J ends lost 4 bases and 7 bases respectively, with 16 bases between them. The length of the CDR3 is 14 residues. Germline V gene data show CDR1 as MDHEN and CDR2 as SYDVKM. In DNA form, the CDR3 reads TGTGCCAGCAGTTATGGGGCAGTGATGAATGAAGCTTTCTTT. It translates to CASSYGAVMNEAFF.

The chain carries TRBV29-1 and TRBJ2-1; no clear D. V lost 8 bases and J 3 bases, leaving 8 bases between the germline ends. The germline gives CDR1 SQVTM, CDR2 ANQGSEA. The CDR3 length is 11 residues. The CDR3 protein is CSWYNYNEQFF. In DNA form, the CDR3 reads TGCAGCTGGTACAACTACAATGAGCAGTTCTTC.